This TCR beta chain was documented in a study of circulating and synovial CD4+ cells in juvenile arthritis. Overall study findings and caveats: CPL versus bulk CD4 samples: T cell genome counts differed by at least an order of magnitude. Overlap with synovium rose as more T cells were sequenced. The pathogenic-like versus bulk T cell difference escaped Vbeta family analysis. Bulk blood CD4 repertoires were more diverse than these.

The repertoire was sequenced with immunoSEQ multiplex PCR; TCRdb's copy has only in-frame clones and lacks some. The table includes about 33,000 clones, 90% to 95% detected once. Details on this clone: Its target is unknown.

From germline, CDR1 is ENHRY and CDR2 SYGVKD. CDR3 length: 15 amino acids. The V end was cut by 4 bases, the J end by 2 bases, with 15 bases between. This TCR derives from a human donor with juvenile idiopathic arthritis. Specimen: CD4+ T cells from blood. The chain links TRBV10-3 to TRBJ2-7; the D gene is possibly TRBD2 (5 bases). CDR3 region: CAISVERKLTYEQYF. In DNA form, the CDR3 reads TGTGCCATCAGTGTAGAGCGGAAACTCACCTACGAGCAGTACTTC.